This record concerns one T cell receptor beta chain sequence. The data stem from a study of cytomegalovirus exposure and HLA in healthy donors. TCRdb keeps only in-frame clones here, not all; method: immunoSEQ multiplex PCR. The sample lists 190,000 or so clones, roughly 80% occurring once. CDR1 SGHVS and CDR2 FQNEAQ come from the germline V gene. This CDR3 contains 17 residues. V dropped 7 bases and J dropped 4; count of bases not matched to a gene: 17. This chain links TRBV7-8 with TRBJ2-5, with TRBD2 identical over 8 bases. This TCR derives from a woman aged 18-29 years in good health and CMV-seropositive. Sequenced material: PBMCs. Here the CDR3 reads CASMSIPGLEISETQYF. Here the CDR3 DNA reads TGTGCCAGCATGTCTATACCGGGACTAGAGATTTCAGAGACCCAGTACTTC.